This T cell receptor (beta chain) was found in a study of beta chain features in type 1 diabetes. Findings and limits, study-wide: An over-representation of cells with high TCR expression could result from cDNA sequencing. Researchers could not determine here whether HLA type influences TCRB rearrangement.

V was shortened by 3 bases and J by 6 bases, with 15 bases between the two germline ends. This CDR3 is 13 amino acids long. The germline CDR1 and CDR2 sequences are GTSNPN and SVGIG (reference sequence). Sequenced material consisted of expressed TCRB transcripts (all of the isolated RNA was reverse transcribed). Mean read depth for naive, central memory and regulatory T cell samples was approximately 3.57 million reads. Profiled with immunoSEQ multiplex PCR; TCRdb holds only in-frame clones, not every one. This table holds fewer than 650,000 clones, around 15% found once. For this clone: Antigen: not known.

The genes are TRBV30 and TRBJ2-7; D tentatively fits TRBD1 or TRBD2 (5 bases each). The receptor was derived from a man aged 18 to 29 in good health. Sequences were obtained from naive CD4+ T cells from blood. CDR3 region: CAWSTMAGTEQYF. The CDR3 DNA is TGTGCCTGGAGCACCATGGCAGGGACCGAGCAGTACTTC.